Here is one T cell receptor beta chain with its context. What it binds is unknown. The data were obtained in a study of T cells in localized non-small cell lung cancer. Broader study findings: Turning up in adjacent lung were a median around 50 of the top 100 tumor clones. With higher T cell density in blood came longer overall survival. One tumor region alone was sequenced, and heterogeneity therefore remains possible.

The V gene's germline CDR1 is MNHNS and CDR2 SASEGT. The CDR3 is 15 residues long. V was clipped by 5 bases and J by 3 bases; unmatched bases: 4. The repertoire was sequenced with immunoSEQ multiplex PCR; TCRdb's copy has only in-frame clones and lacks some. Among 19,000 or so clones listed, over 75% were seen once. The sample was peripheral blood mononuclear cells, taken before any cancer treatment. The rearrangement uses TRBV6-1 and TRBJ2-1, with 10 nucleotides matching TRBD1. The clonotype was recovered from a male donor older than 55 with stage II lung adenocarcinoma. The CDR3 protein is CASSRTGGVYNEQFF. The DNA for the CDR3 is TGTGCCAGCAGTCGGACAGGGGGGGTCTACAATGAGCAGTTCTTC.